Listed here are 20 T cell receptor beta chains from one sample, sequenced in a study of T cell changes during pregnancy in multiple sclerosis. Repertoires were generated with immunoSEQ multiplex PCR, while TCRdb's copy carries only in-frame clones and drops some. The sample carries 72,000 or so clones, 93% recorded once. The starting material was peripheral blood, obtained in the second trimester of pregnancy. These receptors were collected from a female donor with multiple sclerosis, enrolled in a pregnancy study.

This sequence joins TRBV15 and TRBJ2-2, with 8 bases lining up with TRBD1. The junction had 10 bases not matched to a gene; V was cut back by 5 bases and J by 5 bases. This CDR3 region has 16 residues. Germline V gene data show CDR1 as LNHNV and CDR2 as YYDKDF (reference sequence). CDR3 amino acids: CATSGQGTGRTGELFF. As DNA, the CDR3 is TGTGCCACCAGCGGACAGGGAACTGGGAGGACCGGGGAGCTGTTTTTT.

The rearrangement joins TRBV30 to TRBJ2-1; D is ambiguous. Trimming pared 1 base from V and 6 bases from J, leaving 10 bases between. The V gene's germline CDR1 is GTSNPN and CDR2 SVGIG (reference sequence). The CDR3 sequence is 13 residues long. CDR3 region: CAWSADNLNEQFF. The CDR3 nucleotides are TGTGCCTGGAGTGCAGACAATCTCAATGAGCAGTTCTTC. Variable domain in full (rest from reference TRBV30 and TRBJ2-1): SQTIHQWPATLVQPVGSPLSLECTVEGTSNPNLYWYRQAAGRGLQLLFYSVGIGQISSEVPQNLSASRPQDRQFILSSKKLLLSDSGFYLCAWSADNLNEQFFGPGTRLTVL.

V and J are TRBV7-2 and TRBJ1-2; a weak D match, TRBD1 (5 bases). This CDR3 has 13 residues. Trimming took off 5 bases at V and 4 bases at J, with 11 bases between the two ends. Per the germline V gene, CDR1 is SGHTA and CDR2 is FQGNSA. The CDR3: CASSLLGGYGYTF. CDR3 bases: TGTGCCAGCAGCCTATTGGGGGGCTATGGCTACACCTTC.

This chain connects TRBV19 to TRBJ1-5; D gene ambiguous. Germline loops: CDR1 LNHDA, CDR2 SQIVND (reference sequence). V gave up 5 bases and J gave up 0 bases, with 11 bases separating them. The CDR3 length is 15 residues. The DNA for the CDR3 is TGTGCCAGTAGTTGGGAGCTTTATAGCAATCAGCCCCAGCATTTT. It codes for CASSWELYSNQPQHF.

V gene TRBV5-4 combines with J gene TRBJ2-2; 11 nucleotides agree with TRBD2. V shed 4 bases and J 1 base; nucleotides not matched to a gene: 0. Germline lookup yields CDR1 SGHNT and CDR2 YYREEE (reference sequence). The CDR3 length is 15 residues. CDR3 loop: CASSTSGGNTGELFF. The DNA of the CDR3 is TGTGCCAGCAGCACTAGCGGGGGGAACACCGGGGAGCTGTTTTTT. The full variable domain, in which reference TRBV5-4 and TRBJ2-2 provide the parts outside the CDR3, is ETGVTQSPTHLIKTRGQQVTLRCSSQSGHNTVSWYQQALGQGPQFIFQYYREEENGRGNFPPRFSGLQFPNYSSELNVNALELDDSALYLCASSTSGGNTGELFFGEGSRLTVL.

The chain links TRBV7-2 to TRBJ1-4; no reliable D call. Trimming pared 5 bases from V and 0 bases from J, leaving 7 bases between. The germline V gene has CDR1 SGHTA and CDR2 FQGNSA. This CDR3 comprises 14 residues. This CDR3 reads CASSAVATNEKLFF. CDR3 DNA sequence: TGTGCCAGCAGCGCGGTTGCAACTAATGAAAAACTGTTTTTT.

This chain uses TRBV25-1 with TRBJ2-5; weak D call: TRBD1 (6 bases). V was clipped by 8 bases and J by 2 bases, with 15 bases between them. In germline, CDR1 is MGHDK, CDR2 SYGVNS. The CDR3 contains 14 residues. The CDR3 DNA sequence: TGTGCCAGCGCACAGACAGGACATCAAGAGACCCAGTACTTC. Residues: CASAQTGHQETQYF.

The chain couples TRBV7-3 to TRBJ2-1; D might be TRBD2 (6 bases). CDR1 and CDR2 (germline): SGHTA, FQGTGA. Trimming took off 3 bases at V and 3 bases at J, with 15 bases between the two ends. This CDR3 contains 16 residues. CDR3 protein: CASSFSGAMDYNEQFF. The CDR3 coding sequence is TGTGCCAGCAGCTTCTCGGGAGCTATGGACTACAATGAGCAGTTCTTC. Drawing the rest from reference TRBV7-3 and TRBJ2-1, the complete variable domain is GAGVSQTPSNKVTEKGKYVELRCDPISGHTALYWYRQSLGQGPEFLIYFQGTGAADDSGLPNDRFFAVRPEGSVSTLKIQRTERGDSAVYLCASSFSGAMDYNEQFFGPGTRLTVL.

This clone was detected once. The rearrangement uses TRBV6-5 and TRBJ2-5; 7 bases are shared with TRBD2. The V and J ends lost 6 bases and 5 bases, in that order; junction bases with no gene match: 6. The CDR3 loop spans 13 amino acids. Germline loops: CDR1 MNHEY, CDR2 SVGAGI. CDR3: CASRLGLFETQYF. CDR3 nucleotide sequence: TGTGCCAGCAGGCTGGGACTATTCGAGACCCAGTACTTC.

The chain couples TRBV4-1 to TRBJ2-1; 9 positions match TRBD1. The trim removed 3 bases at V and 7 bases at J, leaving 7 bases unmatched. Germline CDR1 and CDR2: MGHRA and YSYEKL. The CDR3 consists of 15 residues. CDR3 DNA sequence: TGCGCCAGCAGCCAGGGGGACAGGGACGGGAATGAGCAGTTCTTC. Protein: CASSQGDRDGNEQFF.

The chain carries TRBV7-8 and TRBJ1-2; D ambiguous. The CDR3 extends over 15 amino acids. V was clipped by 1 base and J by 0 bases, with 9 bases between them. The germline gives CDR1 SGHVS, CDR2 FQNEAQ. CDR3 nucleotides: TGTGCCAGCAGCTTAGGGGCAGCAGCTAACTATGGCTACACCTTC. Protein sequence: CASSLGAAANYGYTF.

The J gene is TRBJ1-2, the V gene TRBV6-4, with a possible D match to TRBD1 (6 bases). Germline CDR1 MRHNA, CDR2 SNTAGT. This CDR3 is built from 13 residues. Trimming stripped 0 bases from V and 7 bases from J, with 9 bases between. In nucleotides, the CDR3 is TGTGCCAGCAGTGACTCGACCAGGGGTGGCTACACCTTC. This codes for CASSDSTRGGYTF.

The J gene is TRBJ1-1, the V gene TRBV9; D gene ambiguous. V was clipped by 0 bases and J by 0 bases, with 6 bases between them. The CDR3 has 14 amino acids. Germline V gene sequence: CDR1 SGDLS, CDR2 YYNGEE. CDR3 DNA: TGTGCCAGCAGCGTAGAAGCGTTGAACACTGAAGCTTTCTTT. Translation gives CASSVEALNTEAFF. The entire variable domain, with the rest obtained from reference TRBV9 and TRBJ1-1, is as follows: DSGVTQTPKHLITATGQRVTLRCSPRSGDLSVYWYQQSLDQGLQFLIQYYNGEERAKGNILERFSAQQFPDLHSELNLSSLELGDSALYFCASSVEALNTEAFFGQGTRLTVV.

The chain is built from TRBV4-1 and TRBJ2-5, with 8 bases lining up with TRBD2. There are 15 residues in the CDR3. The germline gives CDR1 MGHRA, CDR2 YSYEKL. The trim removed 0 bases at V and 5 bases at J, leaving 5 bases unmatched. As DNA, the CDR3 is TGCGCCAGCAGCCAAGATCGCGGGGGGCAGGAGACCCAGTACTTC. Translating it yields CASSQDRGGQETQYF.

The V and J genes are TRBV19 and TRBJ1-1; 7 positions agree with TRBD1. After removal of 5 bases from V and 6 bases from J, the junction contained 9 bases not matched to a gene. This CDR3 region has 14 residues. Germline lookup yields CDR1 LNHDA and CDR2 SQIVND (reference sequence). The CDR3 nucleotides read TGTGCCAGTAGTCCTCAGGGGGGACTAGCTGAAGCTTTCTTT. Translated, it gives CASSPQGGLAEAFF. The variable domain in full, with the rest retrieved from reference TRBV19 and TRBJ1-1, is DGGITQSPKYLFRKEGQNVTLSCEQNLNHDAMYWYRQDPGQGLRLIYYSQIVNDFQKGDIAEGYSVSREKKESFPLTVTSAQKNPTAFYLCASSPQGGLAEAFFGQGTRLTVV.

This sequence joins TRBV7-8 and TRBJ2-2; weak D call: TRBD2 (6 bases). The CDR3 is made up of 14 amino acids. The V and J ends lost 5 bases and 6 bases respectively, with 13 bases between them. The germline V gene encodes CDR1 SGHVS and CDR2 FQNEAQ. CDR3 nucleotides: TGTGCCAGCAGCCTCATGGCGGGGTCCGGGGAGCTGTTTTTT. Amino acids: CASSLMAGSGELFF.

This chain uses TRBV27 with TRBJ1-1, with D unclear. Trimming pared 2 bases from V and 0 bases from J, leaving 7 bases between. The CDR3 is 14 amino acids. CDR1 is MNHEY and CDR2 is SMNVEV in the germline V gene (reference sequence). CDR3 amino acids: CASSLTVMNTEAFF. CDR3 sequence (DNA): TGTGCCAGCAGTTTAACAGTGATGAACACTGAAGCTTTCTTT.

In regard to this clone: This specimen includes other DNA sequences encoding the same CDR3. CDR3 coding DNA: TGTGCCAGCAGCTTGGCCGTGTCTGAAGCTTTCTTT. Translated, it gives CASSLAVSEAFF. The chain joins TRBV5-6 to TRBJ1-1; D is unclear. The CDR3 totals 12 residues. CDR1 and CDR2 from the germline V gene are SGHDT and YYEEEE. Trimming removed 0 bases at V and 6 bases at J, with 6 bases between.

The V call is TRBV27, the J call TRBJ1-2, with D maybe TRBD1 (5 bases). V dropped 5 bases and J dropped 9 bases, with 13 bases sitting between them. The germline CDR1 and CDR2 sequences are MNHEY and SMNVEV (reference sequence). This CDR3 has 12 residues. CDR3 sequence: CASSASGRRYTF. The CDR3 DNA sequence: TGTGCCAGCAGTGCATCAGGGCGGCGCTACACCTTC.

The chain employs TRBV6-6 and TRBJ1-2; 8 nucleotides agree with TRBD1. The germline V gene has CDR1 MNHNY and CDR2 SVGAGI (reference sequence). This CDR3 has 13 residues. V shed 8 bases, J shed 3 bases, and the junction held 5 bases outside the gene matches. CDR3 nucleotide sequence: TGTGCCAGCTCAACAGGGGGTGACTATGGCTACACCTTC. As protein: CASSTGGDYGYTF.